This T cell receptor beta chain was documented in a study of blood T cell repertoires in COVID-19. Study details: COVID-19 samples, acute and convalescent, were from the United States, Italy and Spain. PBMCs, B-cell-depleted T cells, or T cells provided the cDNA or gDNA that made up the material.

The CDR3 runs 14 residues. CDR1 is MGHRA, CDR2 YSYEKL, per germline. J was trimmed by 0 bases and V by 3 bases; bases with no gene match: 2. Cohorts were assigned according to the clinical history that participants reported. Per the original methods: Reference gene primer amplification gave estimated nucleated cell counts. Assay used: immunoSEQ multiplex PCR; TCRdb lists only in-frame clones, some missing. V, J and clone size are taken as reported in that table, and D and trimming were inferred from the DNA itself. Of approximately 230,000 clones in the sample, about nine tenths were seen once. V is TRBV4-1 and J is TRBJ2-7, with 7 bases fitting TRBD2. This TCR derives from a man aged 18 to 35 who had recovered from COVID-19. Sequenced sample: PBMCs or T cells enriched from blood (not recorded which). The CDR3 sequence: CASSQSGTSYEQYF. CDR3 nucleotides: TGCGCCAGCAGCCAGAGCGGGACCTCCTACGAGCAGTACTTC.